This T cell receptor beta chain was sequenced during a study of cytomegalovirus exposure and HLA in healthy donors. Findings of the study overall: A few V segments could not be told apart, such as TRBV6-2 and TRBV6-3, and were left out. Later analysis demonstrated an association between a missense DCLRE1C variant and TCR beta V- and J-gene trimming.

The PCR made use of 60 Vbeta and 13 Jbeta primers. Measured with immunoSEQ multiplex PCR; TCRdb has only the in-frame clones, and not every one. The profile shows about 150,000 clones, approximately 80% of them singletons. This clone was observed once. Antigen specificity is unknown. There are 11 residues in the CDR3. V lost 5 bases to trimming and J lost 0 bases, with 2 bases between them. Per germline, CDR1 SEHNR and CDR2 FQNEAQ (reference sequence). The sample comprised PBMCs. The sequence was obtained from a woman aged 45 to 65 in good health and CMV-seropositive. The chain combines TRBV7-9 with TRBJ2-7; D call uncertain. The CDR3 bases are TGTGCCAGCAGCCTCTCCTACGAGCAGTACTTC. Translated, it gives CASSLSYEQYF.